This T cell receptor (beta chain) was obtained from a study of shared T cell receptors in the human thymus. This clone has only one observation. TCRdb keeps only in-frame clones here, not all; method: immunoSEQ multiplex PCR. The profile shows hundreds of thousands of clones, roughly 86% of them singletons. The sample was also linked to a second study, of human thymus T cells.

The sequence was collected from a boy under two years old with a congenital heart defect. Sample: thymocytes.

CDR3 protein: CASSQGLRQSVNSPLHF. The CDR3 bases are TGTGCCAGCAGCCAAGGACTGAGACAGTCCGTCAATTCACCCCTCCACTTT. The chain links TRBV4-2 to TRBJ1-6; TRBD1 is a possible D gene (5 bases). V lost 1 base, J lost 7 bases, and 17 bases lay in between. Germline assignment: CDR1 LGHNA and CDR2 YNFKEQ. The CDR3 has 17 amino acids.